Each of the 21 T cell receptor beta chains below was sequenced from the same sample in a study of regulatory T cells in long-lasting Graves disease. Construction of TCR beta libraries relied on iRepertoire HTBI primers and on Arm-PCR targeting CDR3 regions. TCRdb passed the multiplex PCR reads through MiXCR, listing each CDR3 protein once. The sample has 450,000 to 700,000 distinct CDR3 sequences, about 14% seen once. Time point specified: newly diagnosed GD, antithyroid drugs for less than 3 months. The TCR library was prepared using RNA isolated from PBMCs. Separately, the same data were catalogued under a study of T cells in Graves' hyperthyroidism and ophthalmopathy.

This specimen consisted of peripheral blood mononuclear cells (PBMCs), obtained at new diagnosis, from a patient treated with antithyroid drugs. These receptors came from a man aged 30 to 45 with Graves disease.

The chain is built from TRBV11-3 and TRBJ2-1; 7 bases are shared with TRBD1. Germline V gene data show CDR1 as SGHNT and CDR2 as YENEEA. V trimming: 1 base; J trimming: 9 bases; junction bases outside the gene matches: 3. The CDR3 loop spans 13 amino acids. The CDR3 DNA reads TGTGCCAGCAGCTTAGCGTGGACAGGTGAGCAGTTCTTC. This codes for CASSLAWTGEQFF.

This sequence joins TRBV6-4 and TRBJ2-2, with TRBD1 identical over 7 bases. The CDR3 is 14 residues long. The germline CDR1 and CDR2 sequences are MRHNA and SNTAGT. After removal of 6 bases from V and 7 bases from J, the junction contained 8 bases not matched to a gene. For the CDR3, the DNA is TGTGCCAGCAGCGCTACAGGGGAACACGGGGAGCTGTTTTTT. Its translation is CASSATGEHGELFF.

The chain couples TRBV9 to TRBJ2-3; D is possibly TRBD1 or TRBD2 (5 bases each). This CDR3 comprises 13 residues. Trimming left V 7 bases short and J 2 bases short, with 11 bases between. The germline V gene encodes CDR1 SGDLS and CDR2 YYNGEE. DNA for the CDR3: TGTGCCAGCGGAACGGGGACCACAGATACGCAGTATTTT. This translates into CASGTGTTDTQYF.

The CDR3 protein is CASSPRTGGILETQYF. Written as DNA, the CDR3 is TGTGCCAGCTCACCCCGGACAGGGGGGATCCTCGAGACCCAGTACTTC. The chain joins TRBV18 to TRBJ2-3; 10 bases match TRBD1. The DNA end lines up better with TRBJ2-5; the J call may be wrong. This CDR3 comprises 16 residues. The germline CDR1 and CDR2 sequences are KGHSH and LQKENI.

The sample holds many counts of this clonotype. CDR3 DNA sequence: TGCGCCAGCAGCTTGGAGTGGAACACTGAAGCTTTCTTT. This codes for CASSLEWNTEAFF. The V and J genes are TRBV5-1 and TRBJ1-1, with D unresolved. Trimming removed 0 bases at V and 1 base at J, with 4 bases between. Germline values: CDR1 SGHRS, CDR2 YFSETQ. This CDR3 has 13 amino acids.

This clonotype was detected many times. The chain links TRBV30 to TRBJ1-1; no clear D. The CDR3 extends over 13 amino acids. CDR1 GTSNPN and CDR2 SVGIG come from the germline V gene (reference sequence). V lost 0 bases to trimming and J lost 4 bases, with 9 bases between them. The CDR3 here is CAWSVPGVTEAFF. The CDR3 DNA reads as TGTGCCTGGAGTGTACCCGGGGTCACTGAAGCTTTCTTT.

This clonotype was seen many times. CDR3 protein: CSAILGLKSSYEQYF. CDR3 nucleotide sequence: TGCAGCGCCATATTGGGGCTCAAGAGCTCCTACGAGCAGTACTTC. V usage is TRBV29-1 and J usage is TRBJ2-7, with a possible D match to TRBD1 (5 bases). The CDR3 has 15 amino acids. The germline V gene has CDR1 SQVTM and CDR2 ANQGSEA. The V and J ends lost 7 bases and 0 bases respectively, with 19 bases between them.

To note about this clonotype: At one boundary the junction diverges from the germline segment, which might be a read error. The chain combines TRBV20-1 with TRBJ2-7; possibly TRBD2 for D (5 bases). CDR3 size: 13 residues. The germline V gene has CDR1 DFQATT and CDR2 SNEGSKA (reference sequence). The CDR3 coding sequence is TGCAGTGCGCACTCGGGTTCAGACTACGGGCAGTACTTC. Translating gives CSAHSGSDYGQYF.

The table lists this clonotype with many counts. This chain connects TRBV2 to TRBJ1-2, with unresolved D. The CDR3 is 15 residues long. Germline values: CDR1 SNHLY, CDR2 FYNNEI. Trimming cost V 0 bases and J 0 bases, with 8 bases left between them. CDR3 loop: CASSEANLANYGYTF. The CDR3 DNA follows: TGTGCCAGCAGTGAAGCCAACCTAGCTAACTATGGCTACACCTTC.

V and J are TRBV6-1 and TRBJ2-1; perhaps TRBD1 as D (5 bases). The CDR3 consists of 13 residues. Germline-derived CDR1 and CDR2 are MNHNS and SASEGT. V was trimmed by 6 bases and J by 9 bases, leaving 15 bases between them. The CDR3 sequence: CASRPGLRGEQFF. The CDR3 nucleotides read TGTGCCAGCAGACCGGGCCTAAGGGGTGAGCAGTTCTTC.

The V and J genes are TRBV27 and TRBJ2-1; a possible D gene is TRBD1 (6 bases). The V end lost 6 bases, the J end lost 0 bases, and 27 bases lay between the germline ends. Germline V gives CDR1 MNHEY, CDR2 SMNVEV (reference sequence). This CDR3 has 20 residues. The DNA for the CDR3 is TGTGCCAGCAGGGACGACAGGTTACCTCTCCCGGGGCGCTCCTACAATGAGCAGTTCTTC. Protein: CASRDDRLPLPGRSYNEQFF.

This clonotype has only a few counts. This chain connects TRBV5-1 to TRBJ2-5; 8 bases match TRBD2. The CDR3 has 15 amino acids. V gave up 4 bases and J gave up 0 bases; unmatched junction bases: 5. Germline lookup yields CDR1 SGHRS and CDR2 YFSETQ. In DNA, the CDR3 is TGCGCCAGCAGCCCGACTAGCGCGTACCAAGAGACCCAGTACTTC. Translating it yields CASSPTSAYQETQYF.

J is TRBJ2-7 and V is TRBV12-3 or TRBV12-4; D perhaps matches TRBD2 (6 bases). Trimming left V 3 bases short and J 4 bases short, with 13 bases between. The CDR3 is 14 amino acids. CDR3 loop: CASSFLRGSYEQYF. CDR3 bases: TGTGCCAGCAGTTTTTTACGGGGGTCGTACGAGCAGTACTTC.

This clonotype was seen a handful of times. The chain employs TRBV7-9 and TRBJ2-7; 11 bases are a match to TRBD2. CDR1 SEHNR and CDR2 FQNEAQ come from the germline V gene (reference sequence). V shed 3 bases and J 5 bases; nucleotides not matched to a gene: 6. This CDR3 contains 15 residues. CDR3 sequence: CASSFITSGSNEQYF. As DNA, the CDR3 is TGTGCCAGCAGCTTTATAACTAGCGGGAGTAACGAGCAGTACTTC.

The rearrangement uses TRBV5-1 and TRBJ2-1; 8 positions agree with TRBD1. Germline V gene sequence: CDR1 SGHRS, CDR2 YFSETQ. The CDR3 sequence is 17 residues long. The trim removed 0 bases at V and 6 bases at J, leaving 11 bases unmatched. CDR3 sequence reads: CASSLELQGARSNEQFF. CDR3 nucleotides: TGCGCCAGCAGCTTGGAACTTCAGGGGGCGCGGTCCAATGAGCAGTTCTTC.

CDR3 nucleotide sequence: TGCGCCAGCAGCTTGGCCAGTGAGGGGGCTGCTGGGGCCAACGTCCTGACTTTC. Translated, it gives CASSLASEGAAGANVLTF. The V call is TRBV5-1, the J call TRBJ2-6; TRBD1 agrees at 7 bases. V lost 0 bases to trimming and J lost 2 bases; unmatched junction nucleotides: 8. The CDR3 extends over 18 amino acids. Germline V gene lookup returns CDR1 SGHRS and CDR2 YFSETQ.

This clonotype came up many times. V usage is TRBV5-4 and J usage is TRBJ2-5, with 7 positions matching TRBD2. The CDR3 consists of 13 residues. The V and J ends lost 3 bases and 4 bases, in that order; junction bases with no gene match: 3. The germline gives CDR1 SGHNT, CDR2 YYREEE (reference sequence). DNA for the CDR3: TGTGCCAGCAGCTCGAGCGGGACAGAGACCCAGTACTTC. Its protein product is CASSSSGTETQYF. Combining the CDR3 with reference TRBV5-4 and TRBJ2-5 gives the whole variable domain ETGVTQSPTHLIKTRGQQVTLRCSSQSGHNTVSWYQQALGQGPQFIFQYYREEENGRGNFPPRFSGLQFPNYSSELNVNALELDDSALYLCASSSSGTETQYFGPGTRLLVL.

This clonotype showed up just a few times. The rearrangement joins TRBV6-1 to TRBJ2-1; 7 bases match TRBD1. V was clipped by 5 bases and J by 3 bases; unmatched bases: 19. This CDR3 has 19 residues. Germline V gives CDR1 MNHNS, CDR2 SASEGT. The CDR3 region has the DNA TGTGCCAGCAGTCATATACCACCGCTACAGGGGTTTGACTACAATGAGCAGTTCTTC. It yields the protein CASSHIPPLQGFDYNEQFF.

Many counts were recorded for this clonotype. The chain uses TRBV20-1 and TRBJ2-5; 11 nucleotides align to TRBD2. With V trimmed by 3 bases and J by 5 bases, 5 bases remained unmatched. Germline-derived CDR1 and CDR2 are DFQATT and SNEGSKA (reference sequence). The CDR3 contains 14 residues. The CDR3 region is CSARISGRGETQYF. In nucleotides, the CDR3 is TGCAGTGCTAGGATTAGCGGGAGGGGGGAGACCCAGTACTTC.

V is TRBV7-9 and J is TRBJ2-5; 8 bases line up with TRBD1. Germline loops: CDR1 SEHNR, CDR2 FQNEAQ (reference sequence). The CDR3 length is 15 residues. V gave up 5 bases and J gave up 2 bases; unmatched junction bases: 7. The CDR3 is CASSIGRDRQETQYF. In DNA form, the CDR3 reads TGTGCCAGCAGCATAGGGCGGGACAGGCAAGAGACCCAGTACTTC.

This clonotype was detected only a few times. This chain links TRBV5-1 with TRBJ1-5, with TRBD1 as a possible D gene (5 bases). The germline V and J ends were trimmed by 4 bases and 0 bases, with 17 bases remaining between them. This CDR3 has 17 residues. Germline CDR1 and CDR2: SGHRS and YFSETQ. CDR3 sequence reads: CASSPSSGYNSNQPQHF. CDR3 coding DNA: TGCGCCAGCAGCCCCTCCTCAGGGTACAATAGCAATCAGCCCCAGCATTTT.